One TCR beta chain is described in this entry. TCRdb analysed the 5' RACE reads with MiXCR anew, one entry per CDR3 protein. The data contain 220,000 or so distinct CDR3 sequences, 7.5% to 10% of them singletons. These data are taken from a study of T-cell memory formation after mild COVID-19. Looked up from germline, CDR1 is MNHEY and CDR2 is SVGEGT. The CDR3 spans 14 residues. The V and J ends lost 2 bases and 4 bases respectively, with 11 bases between them. Sequencing used PBMCs or a T cell subset sorted from them (not recorded which). The gene calls are TRBV6-2 or TRBV6-3 and TRBJ2-5; tentatively, D is TRBD1 (6 bases). This sequence was found in a young man who had mild COVID-19 (a few samples of this study predate the infection). Cell type and time point are not known. CDR3 residues: CASSYDGGRETQYF. The CDR3, as DNA: TGTGCCAGCAGTTACGATGGGGGCAGAGAGACCCAGTACTTC.